Below, 10 T cell receptor beta chains from the same sample are listed, as sequenced in a study of shared clonotypes between healthy human individuals. Assay used: immunoSEQ multiplex PCR; TCRdb lists only in-frame clones, some missing. The top ten hold approximately 0.41% of the sample, which has roughly 2,300,000 clones, 85% to 95% seen once. Sequencing input: naive CD4+ T cells from PBMCs. Subset: CD45RA+ positively selected. All receptors come from a man aged 18 to 29 in good health. Some clones in this sample may be carry-over from other donors' samples.

This clone appeared once. This chain uses TRBV5-5 with TRBJ1-2; 9 bases agree with TRBD1. CDR3 length: 16 residues. Germline-derived CDR1 and CDR2 are SGHKS and YYEKEE (reference sequence). Trimming took 4 bases from V and 3 from J; bases not matched to a gene: 10. DNA for the CDR3: TGTGCCAGCAGCAGCCCGGGACAGGGCAGGGACTATGGCTACACCTTC. It translates to CASSSPGQGRDYGYTF.

The CDR3 bases are TGTGCCAGCGGGGATTTGAGGGGGCTTGAGCAGTACTTC. Its translation is CASGDLRGLEQYF. The chain is built from TRBV2 and TRBJ2-7; 7 positions match TRBD1. The V gene end was trimmed by 8 bases and the J gene end by 7 bases; junction bases not matched to a gene: 11. Germline assignment: CDR1 SNHLY and CDR2 FYNNEI. The CDR3 length is 13 residues.

The V and J genes are TRBV2 and TRBJ2-7, with TRBD1 as a possible D gene (6 bases). With 6 bases removed from V and 9 bases from J, the gap between germline ends came to 21 bases. The germline V gene has CDR1 SNHLY and CDR2 FYNNEI. The CDR3 is made up of 14 amino acids. The CDR3 loop is CASRPEPRGVAQYF. The CDR3 nucleotides are TGTGCCAGCAGGCCCGAACCCAGGGGAGTTGCGCAGTACTTC.

This clone is a singleton in its sample. The genes are TRBV5-1 and TRBJ2-7, with no clear D. Germline assignment: CDR1 SGHRS and CDR2 YFSETQ. With 0 bases removed from V and 3 bases from J, the gap between germline ends came to 7 bases. The CDR3 contains 13 residues. The CDR3 DNA reads as TGCGCCAGCAGCTTGGATCGTCACTACGAGCAGTACTTC. Translating it yields CASSLDRHYEQYF.

This sequence joins TRBV7-2 and TRBJ2-3; 9 positions agree with TRBD1. The germline V gene has CDR1 SGHTA and CDR2 FQGNSA. V lost 5 bases to trimming and J lost 4 bases; unmatched junction nucleotides: 13. This CDR3 spans 17 amino acids. DNA for the CDR3: TGTGCCAGCAGCGCCCGGGCAGGGACAGGGCGGCCAGATACGCAGTATTTT. Its protein product is CASSARAGTGRPDTQYF.

The chain couples TRBV5-1 to TRBJ1-1; D unresolved. Germline values: CDR1 SGHRS, CDR2 YFSETQ. The CDR3 sequence is 13 residues long. V was cut by 4 bases and J by 1 base, with 8 bases left in between. CDR3 coding DNA: TGCGCCAGCAGCATTGGAACGAACACTGAAGCTTTCTTT. The encoded protein is CASSIGTNTEAFF.

The V and J genes are TRBV7-2 and TRBJ2-7, with D hard to call. The CDR3 runs 14 residues. Deletions cut 0 bases from V and 2 bases from J, with 8 bases between. Germline V gene sequence: CDR1 SGHTA, CDR2 FQGNSA. CDR3 DNA sequence: TGTGCCAGCAGCTTAGCACTCCGGGCCTACGAGCAGTACTTC. Its protein is CASSLALRAYEQYF.

The chain recombines TRBV6-5 with TRBJ1-1; D gene uncertain. Trimming removed 4 bases at V and 5 bases at J, with 14 bases between. Germline CDR1 reads MNHEY; CDR2 reads SVGAGI. The CDR3 runs 14 residues. The CDR3 sequence is CASSFGWVETEAFF. The CDR3 bases are TGTGCCAGCAGTTTCGGGTGGGTGGAAACTGAAGCTTTCTTT.

The V call is TRBV9, the J call TRBJ2-3; TRBD2 aligns across 8 bases. V dropped 2 bases and J dropped 2; count of bases not matched to a gene: 4. The CDR3 is made up of 15 amino acids. Germline assignment: CDR1 SGDLS and CDR2 YYNGEE. The CDR3 loop reads CASSVGLDYTDTQYF. The CDR3 DNA reads as TGTGCCAGCAGCGTGGGACTAGATTACACAGATACGCAGTATTTT. The full variable domain, in which reference TRBV9 and TRBJ2-3 provide the parts outside the CDR3, is DSGVTQTPKHLITATGQRVTLRCSPRSGDLSVYWYQQSLDQGLQFLIQYYNGEERAKGNILERFSAQQFPDLHSELNLSSLELGDSALYFCASSVGLDYTDTQYFGPGTRLTVL.

The chain employs TRBV5-1 and TRBJ2-7; D is possibly TRBD2 (5 bases). The CDR3 covers 14 residues. Germline V gene sequence: CDR1 SGHRS, CDR2 YFSETQ. Trimming shortened V by 6 bases and J by 2 bases, and 15 bases separated the two germline ends. The CDR3 DNA reads TGCGCCAGCACAACCACTCCGGGGACCTACGAGCAGTACTTC. Protein sequence: CASTTTPGTYEQYF.